The present TCR beta chain was sequenced within a study of human T cells and chemical hapten exposure. Whole-study findings and limits: TCRs whose frequency exceeded 1 in 1000 remained the same following DPC sensitization.

V was shortened by 4 bases and J by 11 bases, with 27 bases between the two germline ends. The CDR3 totals 16 residues. Germline V gene sequence: CDR1 SGHRS, CDR2 YFSETQ. Separate cDNA molecules received unique molecular identifiers, which the library attached to them. From the RACE reads, TCRdb called clonotypes with MiXCR, one entry per CDR3 protein. The repertoire includes some 350,000 distinct CDR3 sequences, around 6.9% of them detected once, and less than 10% sits in the top ten. As regards this clonotype: The target antigen is unknown.

Time point here: patch test 1, 2 weeks after DPC sensitization. Described treatment: therapeutic diphenylcyclopropenone sensitization with weekly scalp DPC. Donation of samples came from alopecia patients who were 18 to 70 years old and suitable for DPC. From whole blood left unfractionated, total RNA was extracted. This TCR came from a woman aged 18-35 years with alopecia areata. Some clones in this sample may be carry-over from other donors' samples. J is TRBJ1-1 and V is TRBV5-1; D might be TRBD1 (5 bases). The sample here was whole blood, taken in connection with sensitization to the hapten diphenylcyclopropenone (DPC). CDR3 in DNA: TGCGCCAGCAGCGCGGCCGGGACGTCGGACATCAAGGCGGCTTTCTTT. Its translation is CASSAAGTSDIKAAFF.